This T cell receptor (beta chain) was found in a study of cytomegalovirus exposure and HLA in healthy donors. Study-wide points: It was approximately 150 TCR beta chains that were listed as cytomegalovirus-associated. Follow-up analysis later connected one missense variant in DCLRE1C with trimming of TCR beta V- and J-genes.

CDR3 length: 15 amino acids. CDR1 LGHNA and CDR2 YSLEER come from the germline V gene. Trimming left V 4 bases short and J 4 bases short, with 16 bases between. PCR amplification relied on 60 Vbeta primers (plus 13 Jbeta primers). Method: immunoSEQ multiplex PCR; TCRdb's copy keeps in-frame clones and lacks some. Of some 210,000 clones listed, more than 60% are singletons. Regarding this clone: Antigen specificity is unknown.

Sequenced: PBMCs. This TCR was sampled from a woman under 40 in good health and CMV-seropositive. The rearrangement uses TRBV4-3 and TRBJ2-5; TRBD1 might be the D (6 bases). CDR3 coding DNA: TGCGCCAGCAGCCTCAGAAAGGGGGTAAGAGAGACCCAGTACTTC. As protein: CASSLRKGVRETQYF.